These 15 T cell receptor beta chains were all obtained from the same sample, sequenced in a study of blood T cell repertoires in COVID-19. Some clones are missing from TCRdb's copy, which holds only in-frame ones; the method was immunoSEQ multiplex PCR. Of about 200,000 clones detected, over 75% appear once; the ten largest clones hold 15% to 20%. The material sequenced was peripheral blood. These TCRs come from a man in his forties or fifties with COVID-19, enrolled during active disease.

The rearrangement joins TRBV19 to TRBJ1-1; TRBD1 aligns across 7 bases. V trimming: 1 base; J trimming: 10 bases; junction bases outside the gene matches: 6. The germline V gene encodes CDR1 LNHDA and CDR2 SQIVND (reference sequence). There are 13 residues in the CDR3. The CDR3 is CASSIGQGSGAFF. CDR3 nucleotide sequence: TGTGCCAGTAGTATAGGACAGGGTTCGGGAGCTTTCTTT.

This sequence joins TRBV19 and TRBJ1-5; 7 nucleotides align to TRBD1. This CDR3 has 17 residues. The junction had 12 bases not matched to a gene; V was cut back by 7 bases and J by 0 bases. Germline V CDR1 and CDR2: LNHDA, SQIVND (reference sequence). CDR3 in DNA: TGTGCCAGTATTCCCCGACAGGGCCCTTATAGCAATCAGCCCCAGCATTTT. This encodes CASIPRQGPYSNQPQHF.

V gene TRBV5-1 combines with J gene TRBJ1-4; unclear D gene. The length of the CDR3 is 15 residues. Trimming took off 1 base at V and 4 bases at J, with 11 bases between the two ends. Germline V gene lookup returns CDR1 SGHRS and CDR2 YFSETQ. CDR3 amino acids: CASSLSVSINEKLFF. The CDR3 coding sequence is TGCGCCAGCAGCTTGTCGGTGAGCATTAATGAAAAACTGTTTTTT.

This rearrangement joins TRBV3-1 (or the pseudogene TRBV3-2) to TRBJ2-7, with 8 bases that match TRBD2. J gave up 2 bases and V 4 bases, and 4 bases lay outside the gene matches. Germline V gene lookup returns CDR1 LGHDT and CDR2 YNNKEL (reference sequence). This CDR3 is built from 14 residues. CDR3 sequence: CASSPPGLAYEQYF. The CDR3 DNA is TGTGCCAGCAGCCCCCCGGGACTAGCCTACGAGCAGTACTTC.

The V call is TRBV10-3, the J call TRBJ2-2; D call uncertain. Germline CDR1 is ENHRY and CDR2 is SYGVKD. Trimming took off 3 bases at V and 3 bases at J, with 8 bases between the two ends. There are 14 residues in the CDR3. The CDR3 DNA reads as TGTGCCATCAGTGATTTGGCTTACACCGGGGAGCTGTTTTTT. Protein: CAISDLAYTGELFF.

The CDR3, as DNA: TGTGCCAGCAGTGACTCCGGGACTAGCGGCGACCCGAGCTCCTACAATGAGCAGTTCTTC. Translation gives CASSDSGTSGDPSSYNEQFF. The gene calls are TRBV2 and TRBJ2-1, with 11 bases identical to TRBD2. The trim removed 3 bases at V and 0 bases at J, leaving 13 bases unmatched. Looked up from germline, CDR1 is SNHLY and CDR2 is FYNNEI. The CDR3 runs to 20 residues.

The chain combines TRBV7-9 with TRBJ2-2; 7 bases line up with TRBD2. The germline gives CDR1 SEHNR, CDR2 FQNEAQ (reference sequence). The CDR3 consists of 15 residues. The ends lost 5 bases at V and 0 bases at J; junction bases unmatched: 3. The CDR3 here is CASSPGTTNTGELFF. Written as DNA, the CDR3 is TGTGCCAGCAGCCCCGGGACTACGAACACCGGGGAGCTGTTTTTT.

The chain has TRBV19 and TRBJ2-5; D is perhaps TRBD2 (6 bases). The CDR3 has 15 amino acids. The ends were cut back, 7 bases at V and 3 bases at J, with 18 bases in the middle. The V gene's germline CDR1 is LNHDA and CDR2 SQIVND (reference sequence). The CDR3 nucleotides are TGTGCCAGTACCTCAACCGGGACTGACAAAGAGACCCAGTACTTC. It specifies CASTSTGTDKETQYF.

V usage is TRBV9 and J usage is TRBJ1-2, with a possible D match to TRBD1 (6 bases). The V and J ends lost 3 bases and 0 bases respectively, with 9 bases between them. Germline CDR1 and CDR2: SGDLS and YYNGEE. The CDR3 loop spans 14 amino acids. CDR3 in amino acids: CASSATGSNYGYTF. The CDR3 DNA follows: TGTGCCAGCAGCGCGACAGGTTCTAACTATGGCTACACCTTC. The complete variable domain, with remaining parts taken from reference TRBV9 and TRBJ1-2, reads DSGVTQTPKHLITATGQRVTLRCSPRSGDLSVYWYQQSLDQGLQFLIQYYNGEERAKGNILERFSAQQFPDLHSELNLSSLELGDSALYFCASSATGSNYGYTFGSGTRLTVV.

The chain recombines TRBV5-1 with TRBJ2-5; D unclear. V was pared by 2 bases and J by 2 bases, with 4 bases between. The CDR3 runs 12 residues. Per the germline V gene, CDR1 is SGHRS and CDR2 is YFSETQ. The CDR3 nucleotides read TGCGCCAGCAGCTTCGGTCAAGAGACCCAGTACTTC. It specifies CASSFGQETQYF.

The rearrangement joins TRBV3-1 (or the pseudogene TRBV3-2) to TRBJ2-7, with 13 bases that match TRBD2. The CDR3 consists of 16 residues. Germline V gene lookup returns CDR1 LGHDT and CDR2 YNNKEL (reference sequence). Trimming took 5 bases from V and 5 from J; bases not matched to a gene: 9. CDR3 sequence (DNA): TGTGCCAGCAGCTACCGGACTAGCGGGAGTATCCACGAGCAGTACTTC. Amino acid sequence: CASSYRTSGSIHEQYF.

The chain carries TRBV19 and TRBJ1-5; the match to TRBD1 covers 7 bases. Germline assignment: CDR1 LNHDA and CDR2 SQIVND (reference sequence). CDR3 length: 16 amino acids. Losses at the gene ends were 2 bases for V and 6 bases for J; bases not matched to a gene: 10. CDR3 nucleotide sequence: TGTGCCAGTAGTATACTTTCAGGGGGGAACCGTCAGCCCCAGCATTTT. Residues: CASSILSGGNRQPQHF.

The chain employs TRBV7-2 and TRBJ1-2; 7 bases are shared with TRBD1. V lost 5 bases to trimming and J lost 3 bases; unmatched junction nucleotides: 9. Germline V CDR1 and CDR2: SGHTA, FQGNSA. This CDR3 is 15 amino acids long. DNA for the CDR3: TGTGCCAGCAGCCAACAAAGGGGGCTGGACTATGGCTACACCTTC. Translation: CASSQQRGLDYGYTF.

The CDR3 DNA reads as TGTGCCAGCAGCCAAACCCGAGGGGGCACCGGGGAGCTGTTTTTT. Translating it yields CASSQTRGGTGELFF. The chain uses TRBV3-1 (or the pseudogene TRBV3-2) and TRBJ2-2; a possible D gene is TRBD1 (6 bases). The CDR3 has 15 amino acids. V was shortened by 2 bases and J by 4 bases, with 11 bases between the two germline ends. CDR1 and CDR2 (germline): LGHDT, YNNKEL (reference sequence).

This rearrangement joins TRBV6-2 or TRBV6-3 to TRBJ1-5, with 7 bases fitting TRBD1. The CDR3 covers 16 residues. The V gene end was trimmed by 6 bases and the J gene end by 3 bases; junction bases not matched to a gene: 11. Per germline, CDR1 MNHEY and CDR2 SVGEGT. This chain's CDR3 is CASSPRRGQDNQPQHF. The CDR3 DNA follows: TGTGCCAGCAGCCCCCGCCGAGGACAGGACAATCAGCCCCAGCATTTT.